This T cell receptor beta chain was profiled in a study of identical twins. Germline V lookup: CDR1 SQVTM, CDR2 ANQGSEA. The CDR3 has 16 amino acids. V dropped 1 base and J dropped 3; count of bases not matched to a gene: 9. Template switching supplied a universal primer site; unique molecular identifiers were carried on the cDNA. TCRdb called the 5' RACE reads again in MiXCR, with one record for every CDR3 protein. The sample records roughly 700,000 distinct CDR3 sequences, 8.6% being singletons. Study results and caveats: With monozygotic twins, out-of-frame TCR alpha sharing exceeded what models estimated. Possibly, invariant MAIT and iNKT cells partly confounded zero-insertion analyses.

This clonotype was seen more than once but under ten times. Antigen specificity is unknown. Healthy Caucasian individuals made up all the donors. These same data were also listed under a study on yellow fever vaccine responses in identical twins.

The specimen was PBMCs. This clonotype was sampled from a young woman in good health. The gene calls are TRBV29-1 and TRBJ2-5; TRBD2 matches 9 bases. CDR3 in DNA: TGCAGCGTTGAAGGGGCGGCTAGCGGGAACGAAGAGACCCAGTACTTC. It specifies CSVEGAASGNEETQYF. The whole variable domain, remainder taken from reference TRBV29-1 and TRBJ2-5, is SAVISQKPSRDICQRGTSLTIQCQVDSQVTMMFWYRQQPGQSLTLIATANQGSEATYESGFVIDKFPISRPNLTFSTLTVSNMSPEDSSIYLCSVEGAASGNEETQYFGPGTRLLVL.